This T cell receptor (beta chain) was recovered during a study of T cells in Graves' hyperthyroidism and ophthalmopathy. Amplification targeted TCR beta CDR3 regions from RNA transcripts. During a first-round RT-PCR of the TCR CDR3, the HTBI primer set was used. In TCRdb, the multiplex PCR reads were re-called with MiXCR into one record per CDR3 protein. The sample contains 210,000 or so distinct CDR3 sequences, roughly a sixth of which appear only once. Study observations and caveats: Most clonotypes that expanded in the thyroid above 0.001 also showed up in blood.

The CDR3 runs 16 residues. Germline V lookup: CDR1 SGDLS, CDR2 YYNGEE. V lost 3 bases, J lost 4 bases, and 19 bases lay in between. Participants, patients aged 18 to 65, had newly diagnosed hyperthyroidism with a duration under 2 months. Exclusions: uncontrolled infection, other autoimmune disease, pregnancy, lactation. In regard to this clonotype: Its antigen is unknown.

Sequences were obtained from blood. The source is a man aged 50-59 years with Graves' hyperthyroidism. The chain links TRBV9 to TRBJ2-5; D is ambiguous. DNA of the CDR3: TGTGCCAGCAGCGCCACCGTCGCCCTCGGACCAGAGACCCAGTACTTC. As protein: CASSATVALGPETQYF. Based on the CDR3 plus reference TRBV9 and TRBJ2-5, the full variable domain is DSGVTQTPKHLITATGQRVTLRCSPRSGDLSVYWYQQSLDQGLQFLIQYYNGEERAKGNILERFSAQQFPDLHSELNLSSLELGDSALYFCASSATVALGPETQYFGPGTRLLVL.